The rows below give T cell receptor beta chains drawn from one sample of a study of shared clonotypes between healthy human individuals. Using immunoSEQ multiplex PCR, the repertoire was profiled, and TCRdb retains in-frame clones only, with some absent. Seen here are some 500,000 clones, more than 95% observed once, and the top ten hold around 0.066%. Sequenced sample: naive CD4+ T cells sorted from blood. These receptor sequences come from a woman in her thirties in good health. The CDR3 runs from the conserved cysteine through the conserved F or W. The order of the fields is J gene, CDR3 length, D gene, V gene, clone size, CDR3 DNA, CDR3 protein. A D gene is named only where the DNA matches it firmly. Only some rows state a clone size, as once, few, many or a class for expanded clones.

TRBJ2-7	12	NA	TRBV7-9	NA	TGTGCCAGCAGCCGTAGAGTGGGCGAGCAGTACTTC	CASSRRVGEQYF
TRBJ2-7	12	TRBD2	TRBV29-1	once	TGCAGCGGCGGGGGGGATCAGTACGAGCAGTACTTC	CSGGGDQYEQYF
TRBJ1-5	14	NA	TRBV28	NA	TGTGCCAGCTGGCACCGAGCCTTCAATCAGCCCCAGCATTTT	CASWHRAFNQPQHF
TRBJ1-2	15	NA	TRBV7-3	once	TGTGCCAGCAGCTTAACCCAGGCAGGGCTCTATGGCTACACCTTC	CASSLTQAGLYGYTF
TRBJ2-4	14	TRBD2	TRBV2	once	TGTGCCAGCAGTAGCGGGAGTGCCAAAAACATTCAGTACTTC	CASSSGSAKNIQYF
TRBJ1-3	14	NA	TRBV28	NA	TGTGCCAGCATGACGGGGGCTACAGGAAACACCATATATTTT	CASMTGATGNTIYF
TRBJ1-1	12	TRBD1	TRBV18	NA	TGTGCCAGCTCACCAGCGGACAGGGGACCTTTCTTT	CASSPADRGPFF
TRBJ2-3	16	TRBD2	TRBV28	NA	TGTGCCAGCAGTCCCTCGACTAGCGGAAGCACAGATACGCAGTATTTT	CASSPSTSGSTDTQYF
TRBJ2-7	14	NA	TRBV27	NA	TGTGCCAGCAGTTTTATGGGGGCAACCTACGAGCAGTACTTC	CASSFMGATYEQYF
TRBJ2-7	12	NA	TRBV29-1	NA	TGCAGCGTTGGGGACACCTCCTACGAGCAGTACTTC	CSVGDTSYEQYF
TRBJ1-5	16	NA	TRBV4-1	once	TGCGCCAGCAGCCAAGCGGTCGGGCAGGGAAATCAGCCCCAGCATTTT	CASSQAVGQGNQPQHF
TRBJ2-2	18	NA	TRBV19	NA	TGTGCCAGTAGTATGATTCCCCGTAGGGGCATAGGGTCCGGGGAGCTGTTTTTT	CASSMIPRRGIGSGELFF
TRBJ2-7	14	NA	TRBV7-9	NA	TGTGCCAGCAGCTTAGAATTCAGCCTGGGCGAGCAGTACTTC	CASSLEFSLGEQYF
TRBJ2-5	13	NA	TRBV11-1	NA	TGTGCCAGCAGCTTTGGTCAGCAAGAGACCCAGTACTTC	CASSFGQQETQYF
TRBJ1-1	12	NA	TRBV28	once	TGTGCCAGCAGTTTACAGGGCGTGGGAGCTTTCTTT	CASSLQGVGAFF
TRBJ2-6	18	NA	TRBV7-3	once	TGTGCCAGCAGCTCCGGACGATCTACCCATTCTGGGGCCAACGTCCTGACTTTC	CASSSGRSTHSGANVLTF
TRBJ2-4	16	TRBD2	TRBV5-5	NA	TGTGCCAGCAGCTCGATAGCGGGAATGGCCAAAAACATTCAGTACTTC	CASSSIAGMAKNIQYF
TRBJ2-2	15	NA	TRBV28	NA	TGTGCCAGCAGTCGCGGGACAGACAACACCGGGGAGCTGTTTTTT	CASSRGTDNTGELFF
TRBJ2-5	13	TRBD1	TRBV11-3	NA	TGTGCCAGCAGCCCAACAGGGGCCGAGACCCAGTACTTC	CASSPTGAETQYF
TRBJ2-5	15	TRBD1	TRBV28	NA	TGTGCCAGCCGAAGCCGGACAGGATATTTAGAGACCCAGTACTTC	CASRSRTGYLETQYF
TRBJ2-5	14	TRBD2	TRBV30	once	TGTGCCTGGAGTGGGGGGGGAAAACAAGAGACCCAGTACTTC	CAWSGGGKQETQYF
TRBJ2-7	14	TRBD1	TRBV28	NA	TGTGCCATCTCCCTTGGGGACAGCACCTACGAGCAGTACTTC	CAISLGDSTYEQYF
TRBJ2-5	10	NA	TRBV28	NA	TGTGCCAGCGGGTGGGAGACCCAGTACTTC	CASGWETQYF
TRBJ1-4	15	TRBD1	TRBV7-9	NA	TGTGCCAGCAGCCTCGGGGACAGGAGCAATGAAAAACTGTTTTTT	CASSLGDRSNEKLFF
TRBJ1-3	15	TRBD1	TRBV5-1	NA	TGCGCCAGCAGCTTTGGGACAGCCTCCGGAAACACCATATATTTT	CASSFGTASGNTIYF
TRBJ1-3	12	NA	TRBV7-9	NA	TGTGCCCCGCAGGGGCCTGGAAACACCATATATTTT	CAPQGPGNTIYF
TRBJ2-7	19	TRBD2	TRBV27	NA	TGTGCCAGCAGGCTCGCGCCAGCGGGACCCCCCCGCCTCCGCTACGAGCAGTACTTC	CASRLAPAGPPRLRYEQYF
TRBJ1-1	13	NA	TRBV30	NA	TGTGCCTGGAGCCCCGGAGGGCCCACTGAAGCTTTCTTT	CAWSPGGPTEAFF
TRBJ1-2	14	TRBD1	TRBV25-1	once	TGTGCCAGCAGTGAGCCAGGGGGGACTTATGGCTACACCTTC	CASSEPGGTYGYTF
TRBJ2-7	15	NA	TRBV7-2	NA	TGTGCCAGCAGCGGAGGCCAGGCCCTTTCCTACGAGCAGTACTTC	CASSGGQALSYEQYF
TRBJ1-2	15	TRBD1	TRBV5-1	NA	TGCGCCAGCACTGGACAGGGGGCAGGGAACTATGGCTACACCTTC	CASTGQGAGNYGYTF
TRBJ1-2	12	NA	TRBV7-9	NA	TGTGCCAGCAGCTTAGTCAGCTATGGCTACACCTTC	CASSLVSYGYTF
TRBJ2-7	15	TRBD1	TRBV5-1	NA	TGCGCCAGCAGCTGGGGGACAGGGGGCCTATACGAGCAGTACTTC	CASSWGTGGLYEQYF
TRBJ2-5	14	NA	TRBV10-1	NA	TGCGCCAGCAGTGCGGGACTCGACGGGGAGACCCAGTACTTC	CASSAGLDGETQYF
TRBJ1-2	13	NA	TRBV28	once	TGTGCCAGCAGTTTATTGTCGACAGATGGCTACACCTTC	CASSLLSTDGYTF
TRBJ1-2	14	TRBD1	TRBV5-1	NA	TGCGCCAGCAGCGGGGACAGGGGTAACTATGGCTACACCTTC	CASSGDRGNYGYTF
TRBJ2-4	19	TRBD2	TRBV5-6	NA	TGTGCCAGCAGCTTATTCCCAAAAACGACTAGCGGGAACAAAAACATTCAGTACTTC	CASSLFPKTTSGNKNIQYF
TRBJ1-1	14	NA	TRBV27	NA	TGTGCCAGCAGTTTAAGGAACCGCAACACTGAAGCTTTCTTT	CASSLRNRNTEAFF
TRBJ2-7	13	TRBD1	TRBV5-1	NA	TGCGCCAGCAGCTTGGACAGGGGCTACGAGCAGTACTTC	CASSLDRGYEQYF
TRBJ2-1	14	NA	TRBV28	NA	TGTGCCAGCAGTTGGGATAGCGTAGCCAATGAGCAGTTCTTC	CASSWDSVANEQFF
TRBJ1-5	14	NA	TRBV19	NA	TGTGCCAGTAGTATCACCGGAGGATGGCAGCCCCAGCATTTT	CASSITGGWQPQHF
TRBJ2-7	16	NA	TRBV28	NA	TGTGCCAGCAGTCCAGCCTGGGGGAAAGGGTTCTACGAGCAGTACTTC	CASSPAWGKGFYEQYF
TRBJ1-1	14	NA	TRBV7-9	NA	TGTGCCAGCGAAACTCCCGGGGTTCACACTGAAGCTTTCTTT	CASETPGVHTEAFF
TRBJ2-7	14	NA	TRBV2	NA	TGTGCCAGCAGTGAAGCTAGGAAGTTCGACGAGCAGTACTTC	CASSEARKFDEQYF
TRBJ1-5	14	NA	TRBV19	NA	TGTGCCAGTAGTATTTTGTATAGCAATCAGCCCCAGCATTTT	CASSILYSNQPQHF
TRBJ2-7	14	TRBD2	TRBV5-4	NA	TGTGCCAGCAGCGGCGGGGGACTTAAATACGAGCAGTACTTC	CASSGGGLKYEQYF
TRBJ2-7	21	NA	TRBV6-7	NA	TGTGCCAGCAGTTACTCCGACGATCGCGCTTCCCCCCGACACCCCATTTACGAGCAGTACTTC	CASSYSDDRASPRHPIYEQYF
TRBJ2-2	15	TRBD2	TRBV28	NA	TGTGCCAGCAGTCGGACTAGCGGGAATGCCGGGGAGCTGTTTTTT	CASSRTSGNAGELFF
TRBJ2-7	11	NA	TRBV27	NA	TGTGCCAGCAGGGGGACCTACGAGCAGTACTTC	CASRGTYEQYF
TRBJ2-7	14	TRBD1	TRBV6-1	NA	TGTGCCAGCAGCAGGGACAGGAGCTCCTACGAGCAGTACTTC	CASSRDRSSYEQYF
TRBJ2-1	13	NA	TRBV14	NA	TGTGCCAGCAGCCAAGAGAGGGGGACACCGGAGTTCTTC	CASSQERGTPEFF
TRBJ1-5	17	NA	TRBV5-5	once	TGTGCCAGCAGGATAGGGTGGACACCCTATAGCAATCAGCCCCAGCATTTT	CASRIGWTPYSNQPQHF